This T cell receptor beta chain was identified during a study of T cell changes during pregnancy in multiple sclerosis. Repertoires were generated with immunoSEQ multiplex PCR, while TCRdb's copy carries only in-frame clones and drops some. The sample yields fewer than 130,000 clones, roughly nine tenths seen once. V gave up 5 bases and J gave up 5 bases; unmatched junction bases: 12. The germline gives CDR1 SGHRS, CDR2 YFSETQ. The CDR3 consists of 16 residues. This sequence was found in a female donor with multiple sclerosis, enrolled in a pregnancy study. The V gene is TRBV5-1, the J gene TRBJ1-1; 10 positions agree with TRBD1. The source was peripheral blood, collected after pregnancy. The CDR3 region is CASSMTGTGASTEAFF. CDR3 coding DNA: TGCGCCAGCAGTATGACCGGGACAGGGGCTTCTACTGAAGCTTTCTTT.